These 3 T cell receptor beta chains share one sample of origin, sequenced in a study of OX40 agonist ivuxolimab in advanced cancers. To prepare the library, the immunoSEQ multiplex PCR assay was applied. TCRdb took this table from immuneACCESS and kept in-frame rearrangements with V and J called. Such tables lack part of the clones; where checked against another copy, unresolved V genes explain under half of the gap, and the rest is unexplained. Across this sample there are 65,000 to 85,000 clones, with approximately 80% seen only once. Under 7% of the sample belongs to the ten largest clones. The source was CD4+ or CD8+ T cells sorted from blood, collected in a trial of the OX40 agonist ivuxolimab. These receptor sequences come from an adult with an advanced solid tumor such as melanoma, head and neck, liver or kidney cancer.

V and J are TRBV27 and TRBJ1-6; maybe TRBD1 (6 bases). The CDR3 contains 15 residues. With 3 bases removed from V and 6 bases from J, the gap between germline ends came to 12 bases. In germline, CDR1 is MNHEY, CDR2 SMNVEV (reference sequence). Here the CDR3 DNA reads TGTGCCAGCAGTTTTAGGGGGTTAGCTAATTCACCCCTCCACTTT. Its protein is CASSFRGLANSPLHF.

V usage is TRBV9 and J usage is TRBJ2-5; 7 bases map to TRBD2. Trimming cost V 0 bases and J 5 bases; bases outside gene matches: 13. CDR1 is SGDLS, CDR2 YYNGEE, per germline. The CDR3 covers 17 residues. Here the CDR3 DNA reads TGTGCCAGCAGCGTAGGGCCCAGCGGGATGGGTGGGGAGACCCAGTACTTC. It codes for CASSVGPSGMGGETQYF.

Here the CDR3 DNA reads TGCAGTGTAGCAGGGGATACGCAGTATTTT. Its protein is CSVAGDTQYF. The chain is built from TRBV20-1 and TRBJ2-3, with D possibly matching TRBD1 (5 bases). V lost 7 bases and J 6 bases, leaving 8 bases between the germline ends. Germline V gene sequence: CDR1 DFQATT, CDR2 SNEGSKA (reference sequence). CDR3 size: 10 residues.